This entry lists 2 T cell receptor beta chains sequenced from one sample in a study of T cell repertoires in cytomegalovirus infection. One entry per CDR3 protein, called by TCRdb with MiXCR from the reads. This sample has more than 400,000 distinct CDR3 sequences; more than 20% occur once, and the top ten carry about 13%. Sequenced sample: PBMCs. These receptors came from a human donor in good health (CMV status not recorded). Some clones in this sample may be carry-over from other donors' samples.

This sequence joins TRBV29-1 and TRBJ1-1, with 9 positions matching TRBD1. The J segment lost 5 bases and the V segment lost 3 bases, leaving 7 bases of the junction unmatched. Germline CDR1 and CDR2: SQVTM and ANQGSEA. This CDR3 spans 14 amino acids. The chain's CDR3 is CSVDTPDRGTEAFF. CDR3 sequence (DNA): TGCAGCGTTGATACCCCCGACAGGGGGACTGAAGCTTTCTTT.

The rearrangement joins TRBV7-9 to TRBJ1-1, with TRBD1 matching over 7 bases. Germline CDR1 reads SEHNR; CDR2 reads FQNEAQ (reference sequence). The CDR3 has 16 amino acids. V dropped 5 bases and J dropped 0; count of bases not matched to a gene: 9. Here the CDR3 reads CASSSDRAPMNTEAFF. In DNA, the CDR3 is TGTGCCAGCAGCAGCGACAGGGCGCCGATGAACACTGAAGCTTTCTTT.